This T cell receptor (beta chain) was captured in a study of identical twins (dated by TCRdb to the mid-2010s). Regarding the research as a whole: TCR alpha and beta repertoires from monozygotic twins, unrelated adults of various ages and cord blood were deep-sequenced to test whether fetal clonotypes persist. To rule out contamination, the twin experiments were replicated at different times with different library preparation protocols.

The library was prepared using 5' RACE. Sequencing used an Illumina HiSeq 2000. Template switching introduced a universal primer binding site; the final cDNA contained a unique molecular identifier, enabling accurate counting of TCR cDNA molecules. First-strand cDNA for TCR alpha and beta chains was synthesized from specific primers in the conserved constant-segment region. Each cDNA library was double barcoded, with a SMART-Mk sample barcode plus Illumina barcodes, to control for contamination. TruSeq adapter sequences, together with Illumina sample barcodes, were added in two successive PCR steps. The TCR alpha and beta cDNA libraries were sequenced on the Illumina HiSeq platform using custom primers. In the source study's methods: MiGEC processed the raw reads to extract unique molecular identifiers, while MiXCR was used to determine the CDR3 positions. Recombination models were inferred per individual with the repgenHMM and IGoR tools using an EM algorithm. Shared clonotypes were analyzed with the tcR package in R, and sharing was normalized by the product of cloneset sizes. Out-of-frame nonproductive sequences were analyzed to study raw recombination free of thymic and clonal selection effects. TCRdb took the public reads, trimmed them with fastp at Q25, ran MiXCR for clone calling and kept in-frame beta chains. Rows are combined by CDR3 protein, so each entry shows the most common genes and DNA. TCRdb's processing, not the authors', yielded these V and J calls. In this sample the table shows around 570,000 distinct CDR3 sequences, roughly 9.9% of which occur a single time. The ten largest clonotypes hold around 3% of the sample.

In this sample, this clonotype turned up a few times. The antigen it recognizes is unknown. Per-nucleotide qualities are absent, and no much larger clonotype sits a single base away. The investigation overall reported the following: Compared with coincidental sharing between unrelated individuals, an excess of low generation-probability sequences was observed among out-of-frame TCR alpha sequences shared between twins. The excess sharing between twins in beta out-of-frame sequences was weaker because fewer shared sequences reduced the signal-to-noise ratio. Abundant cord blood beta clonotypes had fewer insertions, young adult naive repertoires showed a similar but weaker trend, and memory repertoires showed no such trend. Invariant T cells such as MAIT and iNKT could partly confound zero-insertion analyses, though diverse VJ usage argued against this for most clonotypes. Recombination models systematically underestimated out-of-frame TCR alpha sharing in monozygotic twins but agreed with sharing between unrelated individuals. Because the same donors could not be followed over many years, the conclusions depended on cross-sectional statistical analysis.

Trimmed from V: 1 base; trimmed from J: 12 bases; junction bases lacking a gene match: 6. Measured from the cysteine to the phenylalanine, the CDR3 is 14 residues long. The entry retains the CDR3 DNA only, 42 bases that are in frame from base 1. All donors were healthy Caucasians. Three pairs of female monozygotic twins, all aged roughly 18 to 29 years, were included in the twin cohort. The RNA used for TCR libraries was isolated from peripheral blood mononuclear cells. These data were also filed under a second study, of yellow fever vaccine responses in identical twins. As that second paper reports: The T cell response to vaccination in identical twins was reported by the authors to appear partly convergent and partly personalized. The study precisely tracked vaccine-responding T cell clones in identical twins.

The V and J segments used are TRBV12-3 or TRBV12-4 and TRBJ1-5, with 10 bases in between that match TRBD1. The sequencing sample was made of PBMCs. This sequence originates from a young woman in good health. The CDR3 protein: CASSLGGQGLNQHF. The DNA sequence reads TGTGCCAGCAGTTTAGGGGGACAGGGGCTCAACCAGCATTTT.